This T cell receptor (beta chain) is drawn from a study of beta chain features in type 1 diabetes. Broader study findings: A closer apparent resemblance between naive, central memory and Treg TCRB repertoires was seen in patients than in healthy donors.

Every isolated RNA sample was fully reverse transcribed, so sequencing captured expressed TCRB transcripts. Clones were sequenced by immunoSEQ multiplex PCR, and TCRdb holds only the in-frame ones, with some missing. The profile shows some 270,000 clones, approximately 8% of them singletons. Remarks on this clone: Its antigen is undetermined.

With 3 bases removed from V and 5 bases from J, the gap between germline ends came to 10 bases. The CDR3 is 13 residues long. Germline values: CDR1 SGHTA, CDR2 FQGTGA. The material sequenced was central memory CD4+ T cells from blood. The source is a woman aged 18-30 years in good health. The chain recombines TRBV7-3 with TRBJ2-5; no clear D. The CDR3 DNA is TGTGCCAGCAGCTTCGGTTTAGGCGAGACCCAGTACTTC. Its translation is CASSFGLGETQYF.